The present T cell receptor beta chain was sequenced within a study of PD-L1 blockade in urothelial cancer. The repertoire was sequenced with immunoSEQ multiplex PCR; TCRdb's copy has only in-frame clones and lacks some. The repertoire holds roughly 43,000 clones, with more than 75% as singletons. Sample time point: pretreatment peripheral blood. Sample numbers ranged from 1 to 8 per patient, encompassing pretreatment and on-treatment collections. The CDR3 length is 16 residues. The V gene end was trimmed by 2 bases and the J gene end by 5 bases; junction bases not matched to a gene: 10. Per germline, CDR1 MGHDK and CDR2 SYGVNS.

The chain is built from TRBV25-1 and TRBJ2-5; 8 bases align to TRBD1. The TCR originated in a man aged 55 to 70 with urothelial cancer. This specimen was PBMCs, taken around atezolizumab (anti-PD-L1) treatment. CDR3 residues: CASSESGRGHMETQYF. CDR3 DNA: TGTGCCAGCAGTGAAAGCGGCAGGGGGCATATGGAGACCCAGTACTTC.